These T cell receptor beta chains were read from a single sample in a study of cytomegalovirus exposure and HLA in healthy donors. Repertoires were generated with immunoSEQ multiplex PCR, while TCRdb's copy carries only in-frame clones and drops some. This table holds more than 150,000 clones, approximately 81% found once. The sample comprised PBMCs. These receptors were collected from a boy aged 2 to 10 in good health and CMV-seronegative. CDR3s include the opening cysteine and the closing phenylalanine or tryptophan. D genes are given only for firm matches. Clone size is given for some rows only: seen once, a few or many times, or a class if the clone is expanded.

NA | TRBJ2-3 | TRBV6-5 | NA | CASSLVEKDTQYF | TGTGCCAGCAGTTTGGTAGAAAAAGATACGCAGTATTTT
TRBD1 | TRBJ1-1 | TRBV5-1 | few | CASSWGQGLTEAFF | TGCGCCAGCAGCTGGGGACAGGGTCTTACTGAAGCTTTCTTT
NA | TRBJ2-1 | TRBV6-4 | NA | CASSAQGSYNEQFF | TGTGCCAGCAGTGCCCAGGGATCCTACAATGAGCAGTTCTTC
TRBD1 | TRBJ1-1 | TRBV10-3 | few | CAISAGQMNTEAFF | TGTGCCATCAGCGCGGGACAGATGAACACTGAAGCTTTCTTT
TRBD2 | TRBJ2-7 | TRBV27 | NA | CASSPLGSGSHEQYF | TGTGCCAGCAGTCCCCTGGGGAGCGGGAGCCACGAGCAGTACTTC
NA | TRBJ1-4 | TRBV7-6 | NA | CASSFSSTTCEKLFF | TGTGCCAGCAGCTTTTCATCCACGACTTGTGAAAAACTGTTTTTT
TRBD2 | TRBJ2-3 | TRBV19 | NA | CASSIGWEGPTDTQYF | TGTGCCAGTAGTATTGGGTGGGAGGGCCCCACAGATACGCAGTATTTT
NA | TRBJ2-7 | TRBV2 | NA | CASSEGSGLLYEQYF | TGTGCCAGCAGTGAAGGGTCAGGGCTTCTCTACGAGCAGTACTTC
TRBD2 | TRBJ2-5 | TRBV23-1 | NA | CASSQWGCKAGGKRKTQYF | TGCGCCAGCAGTCAATGGGGCTGTAAAGCGGGAGGGAAAAGAAAGACCCAGTACTTC
NA | TRBJ2-7 | TRBV6-6 | NA | CASSSVQLGKPYEQYF | TGTGCCAGCAGTTCCGTCCAACTCGGGAAACCCTACGAGCAGTACTTC
NA | TRBJ2-7 | TRBV6-1 | NA | CASSERSYEQYF | TGTGCCAGCAGTGAGCGATCCTACGAGCAGTACTTC
NA | TRBJ2-7 | TRBV27 | NA | CASSFLRSSYEQYF | TGTGCCAGCAGTTTCCTGAGGAGCTCCTACGAGCAGTACTTC
NA | TRBJ2-1 | TRBV28 | NA | CASSFEAFSSYNEQFF | TGTGCCAGCAGTTTCGAAGCGTTCAGCTCCTACAATGAGCAGTTCTTC
TRBD2 | TRBJ2-7 | TRBV27 | NA | CASSLYSSGGSYEQYF | TGTGCCAGCAGTTTATATTCTAGCGGGGGCTCCTACGAGCAGTACTTC
TRBD1 | TRBJ1-5 | TRBV2 | NA | CASEGAGQPQHF | TGTGCCAGTGAGGGGGCGGGTCAGCCCCAGCATTTT
TRBD1 | TRBJ2-7 | TRBV4-2 | NA | CASSKGNHRGVYEQYF | TGTGCCAGCAGCAAAGGGAATCACAGGGGTGTCTACGAGCAGTACTTC
NA | TRBJ1-2 | TRBV29-1 | NA | CSVYLWGEGYGYTF | TGCAGCGTTTATCTCTGGGGGGAAGGCTATGGCTACACCTTC
TRBD2 | TRBJ2-7 | TRBV10-1 | NA | CASSDQTSGRSLYF | TGCGCCAGCAGTGACCAGACTAGCGGGAGGTCCTTGTACTTC
TRBD1 | TRBJ1-2 | TRBV5-4 | NA | CASSARDRGANYGYTF | TGTGCCAGCAGCGCCCGGGACAGAGGAGCTAACTATGGCTACACCTTC
NA | TRBJ2-3 | TRBV7-9 | once | CASSLYGVTSTDTQYF | TGTGCCAGCAGCTTATACGGTGTGACTAGCACAGATACGCAGTATTTT
TRBD1 | TRBJ2-7 | TRBV10-1 | NA | CASSDPGQGTYEQYF | TGCGCCAGCAGTGATCCGGGACAGGGCACCTACGAGCAGTACTTC
TRBD2 | TRBJ2-1 | TRBV4-1 | NA | CASSQAGGSYNEQFF | TGCGCCAGCAGCCAAGCGGGGGGGTCCTACAATGAGCAGTTCTTC
TRBD2 | TRBJ2-7 | TRBV5-1 | once | CASSSGLAGLGSYEQYF | TGCGCCAGCAGCTCTGGACTAGCGGGATTAGGAAGCTACGAGCAGTACTTC
NA | TRBJ1-2 | TRBV18 | NA | CASSSTLSRGYGYTF | TGTGCCAGCTCTTCGACACTTTCTCGGGGATATGGCTACACCTTC
TRBD1 | TRBJ1-1 | TRBV10-3 | NA | CAISGQANTEAFF | TGTGCCATTTCGGGACAGGCTAACACTGAAGCTTTCTTT
NA | TRBJ2-1 | TRBV28 | NA | CASSRSGAYNEQFF | TGTGCCAGCAGTAGGAGCGGAGCCTACAATGAGCAGTTCTTC